There are a few counts of the clone carrying this T cell receptor beta chain. Its specificity is not known. These data originate in a study of T-cell memory formation after mild COVID-19. Trimming at V came to 3 bases and at J to 8 bases, leaving 10 bases not matched to a gene. CDR3 length: 15 residues. From germline, CDR1 is SGDLS and CDR2 YYNGEE. Study-wide findings and caveats: Among clones peaking at day 37 in the second wave, SARS-CoV-2 specificity remained unconfirmed. Whereas later expanders leaned CD4+, clones contracting day 15 to 85 showed a balanced CD4/CD8 makeup.

TCRdb itself ran the 5' RACE reads through MiXCR, one entry per CDR3 protein. Of about 390,000 distinct CDR3 sequences in the sample, roughly 21% were seen once. V usage is TRBV9 and J usage is TRBJ2-1; 8 bases match TRBD2. Input material: PBMCs or a T cell subset sorted from them (not recorded which). The clonotype comes from an adult woman who had mild COVID-19 (a few samples of this study predate the infection). Cell type and time point are not known. The CDR3 region is CASSALAGYDHEQFF. In DNA form, the CDR3 reads TGTGCCAGCAGCGCATTAGCGGGATACGACCATGAGCAGTTCTTC.